This T cell receptor (beta chain) was identified in a study of regulatory T cells in long-lasting Graves disease. Across the study: Persistence in Graves' disease denoted antithyroid drug use beyond 5 years alongside positive TSH receptor antibodies. Study conclusions and caveats: Persistent patients shared more public clonotypes (2,741) than new patients (about 960). Patients whose Graves' disease persisted exhibited lower TCR diversity than those newly diagnosed. There were preferences for TRBV28, TRBJ1-2 and TRBJ2-5 in persistent disease.

This clonotype showed up many times. The target antigen is unknown. The CDR3 is 12 amino acids. The V gene's germline CDR1 is SGHAT and CDR2 FQNNGV. The V end was cut by 5 bases, the J end by 5 bases, with 9 bases between. iRepertoire HTBI primers and Arm-PCR of CDR3 regions built TCR beta libraries. TCRdb itself ran the multiplex PCR reads through MiXCR, one entry per CDR3 protein. The sample includes about 470,000 distinct CDR3 sequences, about 22% of them seen just once. Time point specified: persistent/refractory GD, antithyroid drugs over 5 years with positive TRAb. TCR sequences were obtained from RNA taken from PBMCs.

The clonotype was recovered from a female donor with Graves disease. The sequences come from peripheral blood mononuclear cells (PBMCs), collected when the disease was refractory, from a patient treated with antithyroid drugs. V gene TRBV11-2 combines with J gene TRBJ2-5; D call uncertain. CDR3 nucleotide sequence: TGTGCCAGCAGCCCCCTTAGGGAGACCCAGTACTTC. Protein product: CASSPLRETQYF.